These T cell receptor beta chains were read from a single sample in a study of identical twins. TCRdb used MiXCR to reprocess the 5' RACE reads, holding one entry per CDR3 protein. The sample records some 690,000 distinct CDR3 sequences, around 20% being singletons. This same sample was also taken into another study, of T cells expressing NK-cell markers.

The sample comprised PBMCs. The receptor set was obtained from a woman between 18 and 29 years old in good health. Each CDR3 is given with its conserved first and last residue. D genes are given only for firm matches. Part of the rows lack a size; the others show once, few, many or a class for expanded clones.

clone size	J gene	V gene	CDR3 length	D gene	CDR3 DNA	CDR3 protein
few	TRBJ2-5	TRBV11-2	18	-	TGTGCCAGCAGCTTCCCGCGATATGCAGGGGAGGTTGGGGAGACCCAGTACTTC	CASSFPRYAGEVGETQYF
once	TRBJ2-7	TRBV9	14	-	TGTGCCAGCAACAACCGGGACTTTTCCTACGAGCAGTACTTC	CASNNRDFSYEQYF
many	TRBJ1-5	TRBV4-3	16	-	TGCGCCAGCAGCCCCTCAACCGGGGTGTTGGGGCAGCCCCAGCATTTT	CASSPSTGVLGQPQHF
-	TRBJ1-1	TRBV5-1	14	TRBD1	TGCGCCAGCAGCACACAGGGGGCGAACACTGAAGCTTTCTTT	CASSTQGANTEAFF
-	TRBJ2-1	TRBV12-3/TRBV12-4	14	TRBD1	TGTGCCAGCTGGTTGGGACAGGGGGCAGGTGAGCAGTTCTTC	CASWLGQGAGEQFF
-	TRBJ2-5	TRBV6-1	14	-	TGTGCCAGCAGTCAAACGGCGGGGGCAGAGACCCAGTACTTC	CASSQTAGAETQYF
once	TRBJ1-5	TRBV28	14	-	TGTGCCAGCAGTTCCCCCAGGGGAGGGCAGCCCCAGCATTTT	CASSSPRGGQPQHF
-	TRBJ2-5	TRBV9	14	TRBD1	TGTGCCAGCAGCGTAGATACAGGGGGCAGGGTCCAGTACTTC	CASSVDTGGRVQYF
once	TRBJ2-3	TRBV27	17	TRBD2	TGTGCCAGCACGTCGGTGAAACTAGCGGGATTTGTAGATACGCAGTATTTT	CASTSVKLAGFVDTQYF
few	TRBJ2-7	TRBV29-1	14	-	TGCAGCGTGCCAACGGGGGGCGGCCTCTACGAGCAGTACTTC	CSVPTGGGLYEQYF